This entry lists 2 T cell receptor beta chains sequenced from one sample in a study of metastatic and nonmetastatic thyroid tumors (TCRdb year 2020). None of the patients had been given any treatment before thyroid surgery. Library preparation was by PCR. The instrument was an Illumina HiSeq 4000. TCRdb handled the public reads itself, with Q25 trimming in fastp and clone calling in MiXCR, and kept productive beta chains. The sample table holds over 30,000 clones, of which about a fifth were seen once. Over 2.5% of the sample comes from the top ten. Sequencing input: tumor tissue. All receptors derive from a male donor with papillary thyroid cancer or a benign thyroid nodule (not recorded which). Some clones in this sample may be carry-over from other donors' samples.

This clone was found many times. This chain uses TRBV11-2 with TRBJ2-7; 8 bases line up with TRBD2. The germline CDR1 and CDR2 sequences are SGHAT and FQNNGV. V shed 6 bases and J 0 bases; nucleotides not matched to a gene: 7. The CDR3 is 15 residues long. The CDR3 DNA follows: TGTGCCAGCAGGACTCTAGCGGGCCCCTCCTACGAGCAGTACTTC. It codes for CASRTLAGPSYEQYF.

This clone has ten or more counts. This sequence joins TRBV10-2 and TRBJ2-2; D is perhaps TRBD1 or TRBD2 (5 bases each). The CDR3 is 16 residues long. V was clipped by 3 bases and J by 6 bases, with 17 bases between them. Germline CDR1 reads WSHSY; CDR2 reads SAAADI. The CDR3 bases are TGCGCCAGCAGTGACCCTGAACCGCAGGGACCCGGGGAGCTGTTTTTT. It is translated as CASSDPEPQGPGELFF.